Described below is a single T cell receptor beta chain sequence and its context. This record comes from a study of control samples from healthy donors and cancer patients. TCRdb keeps only in-frame clones here, not all; method: immunoSEQ multiplex PCR. The profile shows more than 95,000 clones, 88% of them singletons. The source of this sequence is a woman aged 70 to 79 in good health. The sequencing sample was made of blood.

The CDR3 protein is CASTKPGGNEQFF. DNA for the CDR3: TGTGCCAGCACCAAGCCTGGAGGCAATGAGCAGTTCTTC. The chain is built from TRBV27 and TRBJ2-1, with D perhaps matching TRBD2 (5 bases). Trimming shortened V by 7 bases and J by 6 bases, and 13 bases separated the two germline ends. The CDR3 is 13 residues long. CDR1 is MNHEY, CDR2 SMNVEV, per germline (reference sequence).